This T cell receptor beta chain is drawn from a study of blood T cell repertoires in COVID-19. Study-level information: The United States, Italy and Spain supplied acute and convalescent COVID-19 samples. In each case, the material was cDNA or gDNA derived from T cells, B-cell-depleted T cells, or PBMCs.

Seattle enrolled patients during active infection and tracked them longitudinally. Original data processing: Amplified reference gene primers provided the basis for estimating nucleated cell counts. Sequenced by immunoSEQ multiplex PCR; TCRdb stores in-frame clones only, minus some. V, J and clone size derive from that table, while D and trimming were established from the DNA sequence. The sample lists some 500,000 clones, less than 90% occurring once. Sequencing was carried out using peripheral blood. This clonotype was sampled from a woman between 50 and 59 years old with COVID-19, enrolled during active disease.

In nucleotides, the CDR3 is TGCAGCGTTCCGGGAAGCGGGGAGCTGTTTTTT. Encoded protein: CSVPGSGELFF. This chain links TRBV29-1 with TRBJ2-2; perhaps TRBD2 as D (5 bases). This CDR3 is built from 11 residues. Germline V gene lookup returns CDR1 SQVTM and CDR2 ANQGSEA. Trimming pared 5 bases from V and 7 bases from J, leaving 8 bases between.